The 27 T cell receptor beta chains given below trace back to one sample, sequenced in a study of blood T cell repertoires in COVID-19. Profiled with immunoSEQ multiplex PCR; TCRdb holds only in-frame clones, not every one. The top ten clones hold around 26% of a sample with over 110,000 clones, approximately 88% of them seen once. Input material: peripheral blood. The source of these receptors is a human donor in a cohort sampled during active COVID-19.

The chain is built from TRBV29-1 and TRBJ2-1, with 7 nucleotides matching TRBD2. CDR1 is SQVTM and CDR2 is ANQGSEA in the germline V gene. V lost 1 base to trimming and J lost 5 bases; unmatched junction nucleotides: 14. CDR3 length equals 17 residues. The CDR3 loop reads CSVEAQTARGSNNEQFF. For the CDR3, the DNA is TGCAGCGTTGAAGCCCAGACCGCGCGGGGGTCGAACAATGAGCAGTTCTTC.

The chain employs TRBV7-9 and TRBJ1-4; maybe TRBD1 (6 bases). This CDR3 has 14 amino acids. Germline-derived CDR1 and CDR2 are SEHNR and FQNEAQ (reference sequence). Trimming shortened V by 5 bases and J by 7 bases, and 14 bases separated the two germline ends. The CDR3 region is CASSGQGWSEKLFF. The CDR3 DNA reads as TGTGCCAGCAGCGGTCAGGGGTGGAGTGAAAAACTGTTTTTT. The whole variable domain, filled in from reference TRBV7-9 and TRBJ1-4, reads DTGVSQNPRHKITKRGQNVTFRCDPISEHNRLYWYRQTLGQGPEFLTYFQNEAQLEKSRLLSDRFSAERPKGSFSTLEIQRTEQGDSAMYLCASSGQGWSEKLFFGSGTQLSVL.

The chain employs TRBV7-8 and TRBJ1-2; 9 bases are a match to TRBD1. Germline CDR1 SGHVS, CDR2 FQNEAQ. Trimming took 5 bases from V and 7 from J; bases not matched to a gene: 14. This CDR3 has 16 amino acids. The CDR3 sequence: CASSLGELQGAGGYTF. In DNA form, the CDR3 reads TGTGCCAGCAGCCTCGGAGAACTACAGGGGGCGGGTGGCTACACCTTC.

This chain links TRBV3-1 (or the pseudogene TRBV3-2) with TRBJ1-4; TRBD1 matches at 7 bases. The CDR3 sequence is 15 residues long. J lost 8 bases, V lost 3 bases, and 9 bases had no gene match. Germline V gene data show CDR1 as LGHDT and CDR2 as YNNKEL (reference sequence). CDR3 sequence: CASSHAQGGREKLFF. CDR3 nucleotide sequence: TGTGCCAGCAGCCACGCCCAGGGGGGTCGGGAAAAACTGTTTTTT.

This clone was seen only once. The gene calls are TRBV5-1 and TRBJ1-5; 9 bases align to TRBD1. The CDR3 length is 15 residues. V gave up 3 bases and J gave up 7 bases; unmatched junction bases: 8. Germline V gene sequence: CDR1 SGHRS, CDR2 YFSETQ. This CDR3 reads CASSYGTGSGQPQHF. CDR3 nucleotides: TGCGCCAGCAGCTACGGGACAGGGTCGGGACAGCCCCAGCATTTT. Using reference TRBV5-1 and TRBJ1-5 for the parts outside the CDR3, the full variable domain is KAGVTQTPRYLIKTRGQQVTLSCSPISGHRSVSWYQQTPGQGLQFLFEYFSETQRNKGNFPGRFSGRQFSNSRSEMNVSTLELGDSALYLCASSYGTGSGQPQHFGDGTRLSIL.

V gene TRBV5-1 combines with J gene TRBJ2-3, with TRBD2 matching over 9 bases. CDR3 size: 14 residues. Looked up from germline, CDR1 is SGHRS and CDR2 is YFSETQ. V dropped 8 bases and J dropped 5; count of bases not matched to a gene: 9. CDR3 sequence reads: CASRRGGARDTQYF. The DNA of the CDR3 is TGCGCCAGTAGACGCGGGGGGGCCCGAGATACGCAGTATTTT. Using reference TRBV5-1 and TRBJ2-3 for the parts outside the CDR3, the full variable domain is KAGVTQTPRYLIKTRGQQVTLSCSPISGHRSVSWYQQTPGQGLQFLFEYFSETQRNKGNFPGRFSGRQFSNSRSEMNVSTLELGDSALYLCASRRGGARDTQYFGPGTRLTVL.

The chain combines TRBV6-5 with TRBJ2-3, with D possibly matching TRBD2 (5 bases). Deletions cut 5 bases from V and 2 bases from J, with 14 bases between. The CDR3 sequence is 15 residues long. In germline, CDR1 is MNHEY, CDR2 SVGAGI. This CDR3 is CASSLRTAYTDTQYF. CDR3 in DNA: TGTGCCAGCAGTCTTAGGACTGCCTACACAGATACGCAGTATTTT.

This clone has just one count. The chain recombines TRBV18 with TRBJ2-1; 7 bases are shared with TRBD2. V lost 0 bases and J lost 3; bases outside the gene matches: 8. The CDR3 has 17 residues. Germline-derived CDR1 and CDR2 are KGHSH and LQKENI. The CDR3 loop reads CASSPPLVAGIYNEQFF. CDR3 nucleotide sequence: TGTGCCAGCTCACCACCGTTGGTAGCGGGCATCTACAATGAGCAGTTCTTC.

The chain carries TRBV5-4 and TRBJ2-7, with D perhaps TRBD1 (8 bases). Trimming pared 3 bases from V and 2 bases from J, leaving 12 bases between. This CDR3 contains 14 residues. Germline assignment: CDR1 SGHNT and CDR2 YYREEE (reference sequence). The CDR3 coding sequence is TGTGCCAGCAGCTACAGGGGGGGGCCCTACGAGCAGTACTTC. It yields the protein CASSYRGGPYEQYF.

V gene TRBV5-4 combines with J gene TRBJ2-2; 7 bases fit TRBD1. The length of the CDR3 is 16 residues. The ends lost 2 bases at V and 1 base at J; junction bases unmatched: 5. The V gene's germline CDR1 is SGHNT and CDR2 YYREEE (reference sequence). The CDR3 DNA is TGTGCCAGCAGCTTCCCGGGACAGAGGAACACCGGGGAGCTGTTTTTT. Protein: CASSFPGQRNTGELFF.

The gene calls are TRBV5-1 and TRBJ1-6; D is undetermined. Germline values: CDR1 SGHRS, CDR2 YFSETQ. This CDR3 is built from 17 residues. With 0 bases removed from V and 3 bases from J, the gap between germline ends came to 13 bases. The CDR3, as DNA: TGCGCCAGCAGCTTGGGAGTGGGGAGGTTCTATAATTCACCCCTCCACTTT. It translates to CASSLGVGRFYNSPLHF.

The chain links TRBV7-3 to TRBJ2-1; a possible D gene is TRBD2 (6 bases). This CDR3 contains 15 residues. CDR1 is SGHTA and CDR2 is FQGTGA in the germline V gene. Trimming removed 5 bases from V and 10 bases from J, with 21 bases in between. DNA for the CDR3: TGTGCCAGCAGCCCTGGGCGGGACGCCCTCAGCGAGCAGTTCTTC. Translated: CASSPGRDALSEQFF.

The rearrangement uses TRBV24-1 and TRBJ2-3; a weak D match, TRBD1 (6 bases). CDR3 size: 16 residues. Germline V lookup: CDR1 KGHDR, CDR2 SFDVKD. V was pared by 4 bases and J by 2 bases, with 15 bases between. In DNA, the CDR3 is TGTGCCACCAGTGACCCTACAGGGATTCCCACAGATACGCAGTATTTT. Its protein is CATSDPTGIPTDTQYF.

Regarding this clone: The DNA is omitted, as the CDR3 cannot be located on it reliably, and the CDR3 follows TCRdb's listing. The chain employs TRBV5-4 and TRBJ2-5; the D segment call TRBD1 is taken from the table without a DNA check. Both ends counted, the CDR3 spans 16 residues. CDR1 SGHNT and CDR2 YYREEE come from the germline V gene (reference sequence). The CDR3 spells CASSFGPGQTKETQYF.

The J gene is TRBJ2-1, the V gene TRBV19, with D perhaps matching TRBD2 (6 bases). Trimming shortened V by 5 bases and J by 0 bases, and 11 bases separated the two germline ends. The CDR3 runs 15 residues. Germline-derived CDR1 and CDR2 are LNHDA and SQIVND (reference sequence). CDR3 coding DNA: TGTGCCAGTAGTCGCCGGGGGAGCTCCTACAATGAGCAGTTCTTC. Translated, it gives CASSRRGSSYNEQFF.

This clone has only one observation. The CDR3 here is CASQNSGNTIYF. CDR3 bases: TGTGCCAGTCAGAACTCTGGAAACACCATATATTTT. The chain links TRBV19 to TRBJ1-3; D uncertain. V was pared by 8 bases and J by 0 bases, with 5 bases between. Per germline, CDR1 LNHDA and CDR2 SQIVND (reference sequence). The CDR3 runs to 12 residues.

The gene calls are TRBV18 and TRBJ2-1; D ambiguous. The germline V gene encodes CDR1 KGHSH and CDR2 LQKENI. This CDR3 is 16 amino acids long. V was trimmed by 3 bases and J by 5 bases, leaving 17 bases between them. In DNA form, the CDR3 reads TGTGCCAGCTCACCCGAACAGCCAGTCCCTCACAATGAGCAGTTCTTC. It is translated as CASSPEQPVPHNEQFF.

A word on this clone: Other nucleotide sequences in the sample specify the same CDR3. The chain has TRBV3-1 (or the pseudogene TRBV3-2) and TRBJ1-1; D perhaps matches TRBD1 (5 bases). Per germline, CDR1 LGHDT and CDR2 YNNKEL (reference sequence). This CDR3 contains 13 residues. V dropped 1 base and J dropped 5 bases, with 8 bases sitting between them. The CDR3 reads CASSQVGGTEAFF. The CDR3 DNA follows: TGTGCCAGCAGCCAAGTCGGGGGAACTGAAGCTTTCTTT.

CDR3 residues: CASSLERTSEETQYF. CDR3 nucleotide sequence: TGTGCCAGCAGCTTGGAGAGGACTAGCGAAGAGACCCAGTACTTC. The genes are TRBV5-8 and TRBJ2-5, with 9 bases identical to TRBD2. Germline CDR1 reads SGHTS; CDR2 reads YDEGEE. Trimming took 0 bases from V and 3 from J; bases not matched to a gene: 3. The CDR3 runs to 15 residues.

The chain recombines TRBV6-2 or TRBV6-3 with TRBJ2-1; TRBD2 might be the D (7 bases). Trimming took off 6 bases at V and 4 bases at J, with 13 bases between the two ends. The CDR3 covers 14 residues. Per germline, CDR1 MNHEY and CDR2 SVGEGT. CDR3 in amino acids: CASSHGGLYNEQFF. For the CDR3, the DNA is TGTGCCAGCAGCCACGGGGGGCTGTACAATGAGCAGTTCTTC.

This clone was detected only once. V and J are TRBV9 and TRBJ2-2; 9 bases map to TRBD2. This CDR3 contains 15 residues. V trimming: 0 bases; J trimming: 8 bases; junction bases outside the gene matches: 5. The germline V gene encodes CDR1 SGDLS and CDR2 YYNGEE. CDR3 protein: CASSVGGGAQGELFF. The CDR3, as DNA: TGTGCCAGCAGCGTAGGCGGGGGGGCTCAGGGGGAGCTGTTTTTT.

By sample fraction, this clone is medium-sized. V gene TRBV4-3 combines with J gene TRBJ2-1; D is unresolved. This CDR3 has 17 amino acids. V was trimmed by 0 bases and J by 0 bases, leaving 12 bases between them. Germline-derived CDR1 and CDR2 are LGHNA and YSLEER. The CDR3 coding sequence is TGCGCCAGCAGCCAAGATCTTCAATATAGCTCCTACAATGAGCAGTTCTTC. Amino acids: CASSQDLQYSSYNEQFF.

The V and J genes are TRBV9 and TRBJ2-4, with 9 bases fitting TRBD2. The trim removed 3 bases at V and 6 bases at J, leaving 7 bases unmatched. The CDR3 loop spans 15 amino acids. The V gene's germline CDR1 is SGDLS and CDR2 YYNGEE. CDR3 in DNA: TGTGCCAGCAGCGAAAGCGGGGGGCTGGGAAACATTCAGTACTTC. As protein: CASSESGGLGNIQYF.

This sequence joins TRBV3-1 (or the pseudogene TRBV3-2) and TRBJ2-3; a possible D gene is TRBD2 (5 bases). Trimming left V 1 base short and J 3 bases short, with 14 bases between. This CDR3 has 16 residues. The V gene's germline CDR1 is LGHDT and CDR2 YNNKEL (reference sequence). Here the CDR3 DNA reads TGTGCCAGCAGCCAAGTAGGACGGGGTCGTACAGATACGCAGTATTTT. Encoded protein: CASSQVGRGRTDTQYF.

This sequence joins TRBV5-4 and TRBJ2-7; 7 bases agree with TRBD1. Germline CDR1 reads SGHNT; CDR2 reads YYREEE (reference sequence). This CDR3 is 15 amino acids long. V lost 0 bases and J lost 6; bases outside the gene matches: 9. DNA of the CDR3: TGTGCCAGCAGCTTGGATACGGGCAACAGGGGCGAGCAGTACTTC. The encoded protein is CASSLDTGNRGEQYF.

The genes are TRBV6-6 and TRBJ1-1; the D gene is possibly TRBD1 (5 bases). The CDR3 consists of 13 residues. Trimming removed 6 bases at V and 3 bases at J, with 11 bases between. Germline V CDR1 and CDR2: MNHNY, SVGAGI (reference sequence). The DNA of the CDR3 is TGTGCCAGCAGCTCAAAAGGGGACACTGAAGCTTTCTTT. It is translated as CASSSKGDTEAFF.

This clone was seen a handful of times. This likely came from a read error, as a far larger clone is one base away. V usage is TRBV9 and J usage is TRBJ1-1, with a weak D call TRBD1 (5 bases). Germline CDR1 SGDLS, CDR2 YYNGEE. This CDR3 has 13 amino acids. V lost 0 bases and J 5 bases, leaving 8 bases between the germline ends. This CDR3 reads CASSVGGETEAFF. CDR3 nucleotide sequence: TGTGCCAGCAGCGTAGGGGGGGAAACTGAAGCTTTCTTT.